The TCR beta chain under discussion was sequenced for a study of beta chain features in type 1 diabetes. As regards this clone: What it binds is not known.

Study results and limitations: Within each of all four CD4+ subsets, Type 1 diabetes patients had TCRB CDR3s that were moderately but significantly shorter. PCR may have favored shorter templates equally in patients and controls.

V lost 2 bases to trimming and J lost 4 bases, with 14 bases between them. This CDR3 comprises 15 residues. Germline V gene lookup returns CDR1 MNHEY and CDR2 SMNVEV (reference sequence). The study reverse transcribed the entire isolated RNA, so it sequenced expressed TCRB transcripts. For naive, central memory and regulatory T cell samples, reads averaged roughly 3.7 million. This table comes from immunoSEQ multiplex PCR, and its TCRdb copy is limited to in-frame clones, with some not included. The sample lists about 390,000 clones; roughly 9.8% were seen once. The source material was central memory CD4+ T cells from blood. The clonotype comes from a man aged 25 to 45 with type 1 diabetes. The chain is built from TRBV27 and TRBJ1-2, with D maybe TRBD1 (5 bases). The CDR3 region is CASSLGTGGGYGYTF. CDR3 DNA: TGTGCCAGCAGTTTAGGGACCGGGGGGGGCTATGGCTACACCTTC.